This entry lists 30 T cell receptor beta chains sequenced from one sample in a study of CD8 T cells in Susac syndrome. The RNA, about 0.5 to 1 ug, was put through reverse transcription using random hexamers. TCRdb used MiXCR to reprocess the immunoSEQ multiplex PCR reads, holding one entry per CDR3 protein. In the table there are about 300,000 distinct CDR3 sequences, approximately 85% of which are singletons. The sample consisted of CD8+ T cells from PBMCs. The receptors here all came from a human donor with multiple sclerosis.

The V gene is TRBV9, the J gene TRBJ1-2; 10 bases are shared with TRBD1. This CDR3 has 14 amino acids. The germline gives CDR1 SGDLS, CDR2 YYNGEE. J gave up 4 bases and V 4 bases, and 4 bases lay outside the gene matches. In DNA, the CDR3 is TGTGCCAGCAGCCCGGGACAGGGGACCTATGGCTACACCTTC. This translates into CASSPGQGTYGYTF.

The chain couples TRBV7-9 to TRBJ2-3; 9 bases map to TRBD2. Per the germline V gene, CDR1 is SEHNR and CDR2 is FQNEAQ (reference sequence). V lost 5 bases and J lost 4; bases outside the gene matches: 10. The CDR3 runs 16 residues. CDR3 residues: CASSQRIAGVADTQYF. Here the CDR3 DNA reads TGTGCCAGCAGCCAGAGGATAGCGGGAGTCGCAGATACGCAGTATTTT.

The chain carries TRBV28 and TRBJ2-7; 9 positions match TRBD2. This CDR3 region has 14 residues. The ends lost 6 bases at V and 3 bases at J; junction bases unmatched: 6. Germline CDR1 reads MDHEN; CDR2 reads SYDVKM. The CDR3 nucleotides are TGTGCCAGCAGCGCAATTAGCGGGAGCTACGAGCAGTACTTC. Protein sequence: CASSAISGSYEQYF.

The chain has TRBV27 and TRBJ2-1, with D hard to call. V was cut by 8 bases and J by 0 bases, with 11 bases left in between. CDR1 is MNHEY and CDR2 is SMNVEV in the germline V gene (reference sequence). This CDR3 contains 14 residues. This CDR3 reads CASFDLSSYNEQFF. The CDR3 DNA follows: TGTGCCAGCTTCGACTTGAGCTCCTACAATGAGCAGTTCTTC.

The chain links TRBV2 to TRBJ2-7; D perhaps matches TRBD1 (5 bases). This CDR3 contains 18 residues. Germline loops: CDR1 SNHLY, CDR2 FYNNEI. With 5 bases removed from V and 2 bases from J, the gap between germline ends came to 25 bases. CDR3 bases: TGTGCCAGCAGTAAAGGGGCAGGATCGGCCTGGATGGCCTACGAGCAGTACTTC. It yields the protein CASSKGAGSAWMAYEQYF.

This rearrangement joins TRBV11-3 to TRBJ1-1; unclear D gene. The germline CDR1 and CDR2 sequences are SGHNT and YENEEA. The CDR3 length is 13 residues. Trimming took off 7 bases at V and 1 base at J, with 10 bases between the two ends. The DNA of the CDR3 is TGTGCCAGCAACCCGCCGGGGAACACTGAAGCTTTCTTT. Its translation is CASNPPGNTEAFF.

Points on this clonotype: Because the CDR3's place on the DNA is in doubt, the DNA is left out and the CDR3 is given as listed by TCRdb. CDR3 region: CISVPEVVTGDYTDTQYF. This chain joins TRBV7-5 and TRBJ2-3; the table assigns TRBD1, which was not confirmed against the DNA. TRBV7-5 is a documented pseudogene. The CDR3 is made up of 18 amino acids, end residues included.

The chain carries TRBV20-1 and TRBJ2-1; 7 bases line up with TRBD2. This CDR3 has 18 residues. Germline loops: CDR1 DFQATT, CDR2 SNEGSKA (reference sequence). The junction had 15 bases not matched to a gene; V was cut back by 4 bases and J by 0 bases. CDR3 sequence: CSANSPGHLAVSYNEQFF. The CDR3 region has the DNA TGCAGTGCTAACTCGCCTGGGCATCTAGCGGTCTCCTACAATGAGCAGTTCTTC.

The V and J genes are TRBV6-6 and TRBJ2-1; 10 nucleotides match TRBD2. This CDR3 is built from 15 residues. Germline V gives CDR1 MNHNY, CDR2 SVGAGI (reference sequence). After removal of 0 bases from V and 8 bases from J, the junction contained 4 bases not matched to a gene. CDR3 region: CASSYSPSGSYEQFF. CDR3 DNA sequence: TGTGCCAGCAGTTACTCGCCTAGCGGGAGTTATGAGCAGTTCTTC.

V is TRBV2 and J is TRBJ2-7; unclear D gene. Deletions cut 4 bases from V and 7 bases from J, with 5 bases between. The CDR3 totals 10 residues. Germline CDR1 is SNHLY and CDR2 is FYNNEI. The CDR3 spells CASSANEQYF. In DNA form, the CDR3 reads TGTGCCAGCAGTGCTAATGAGCAGTACTTC. The full variable domain, rest sourced from reference TRBV2 and TRBJ2-7, is EPEVTQTPSHQVTQMGQEVILRCVPISNHLYFYWYRQILGQKVEFLVSFYNNEISEKSEIFDDQFSVERPDGSNFTLKIRSTKLEDSAMYFCASSANEQYFGPGTRLTVT.

The V call is TRBV5-6, the J call TRBJ2-1; 10 bases fit TRBD1. CDR1 is SGHDT, CDR2 YYEEEE, per germline. The trim removed 1 base at V and 6 bases at J, leaving 4 bases unmatched. This CDR3 region has 15 residues. The DNA for the CDR3 is TGTGCCAGCAGCTTGTTTGGACAGGGGGTCAATGAGCAGTTCTTC. Translating it yields CASSLFGQGVNEQFF. Together with reference TRBV5-6 and TRBJ2-1, the CDR3 gives the full variable domain: DAGVTQSPTHLIKTRGQQVTLRCSPKSGHDTVSWYQQALGQGPQFIFQYYEEEERQRGNFPDRFSGHQFPNYSSELNVNALLLGDSALYLCASSLFGQGVNEQFFGPGTRLTVL.

The chain couples TRBV25-1 to TRBJ2-2, with D possibly TRBD1 on 5 matching bases. The length of the CDR3 is 17 residues. Trimming removed 3 bases at V and 1 base at J, with 15 bases between. Germline values: CDR1 MGHDK, CDR2 SYGVNS. For the CDR3, the DNA is TGTGCCAGCAGTGAGTCATTGACAGTGCAGAACACCGGGGAGCTGTTTTTT. Its translation: CASSESLTVQNTGELFF. Filled out from reference TRBV25-1 and TRBJ2-2, the complete variable domain reads EADIYQTPRYLVIGTGKKITLECSQTMGHDKMYWYQQDPGMELHLIHYSYGVNSTEKGDLSSESTVSRIRTEHFPLTLESARPSHTSQYLCASSESLTVQNTGELFFGEGSRLTVL.

The rearrangement joins TRBV7-9 to TRBJ2-1, with TRBD1 matching 8 bases. Per germline, CDR1 SEHNR and CDR2 FQNEAQ (reference sequence). The length of the CDR3 is 15 residues. V lost 6 bases and J lost 2; bases outside the gene matches: 6. The CDR3 here is CASRETGGTYNEQFF. As DNA, the CDR3 is TGTGCCAGCAGGGAAACAGGGGGAACCTACAATGAGCAGTTCTTC.

V and J are TRBV19 and TRBJ1-1, with D hard to call. The CDR3 spans 12 residues. Deletions cut 1 base from V and 6 bases from J, with 6 bases between. Germline V gene data show CDR1 as LNHDA and CDR2 as SQIVND (reference sequence). The DNA for the CDR3 is TGTGCCAGTAGTATAGGGACGCCTGAAGCTTTCTTT. It yields the protein CASSIGTPEAFF. Filled out from reference TRBV19 and TRBJ1-1, the complete variable domain reads DGGITQSPKYLFRKEGQNVTLSCEQNLNHDAMYWYRQDPGQGLRLIYYSQIVNDFQKGDIAEGYSVSREKKESFPLTVTSAQKNPTAFYLCASSIGTPEAFFGQGTRLTVV.

The chain carries TRBV6-2 or TRBV6-3 and TRBJ2-3, with TRBD1 as a possible D gene (5 bases). Germline values: CDR1 MNHEY, CDR2 SVGEGT. V lost 8 bases to trimming and J lost 4 bases, with 13 bases between them. The CDR3 consists of 13 residues. CDR3 coding DNA: TGTGCCAGCGGGGCCAGGTGGGCAGATACGCAGTATTTT. This codes for CASGARWADTQYF.

This chain joins TRBV6-5 and TRBJ1-1, with a possible D match to TRBD1 (6 bases). Trimming shortened V by 0 bases and J by 0 bases, and 17 bases separated the two germline ends. The CDR3 length is 18 residues. Germline V gene data show CDR1 as MNHEY and CDR2 as SVGAGI. DNA for the CDR3: TGTGCCAGCAGTTACTCAACCTTCTTTGGGGGCGTGAACACTGAAGCTTTCTTT. It translates to CASSYSTFFGGVNTEAFF.

The chain combines TRBV11-2 with TRBJ1-4, with a weak D call TRBD1 (6 bases). This CDR3 region has 13 residues. Trimming shortened V by 5 bases and J by 8 bases, and 12 bases separated the two germline ends. CDR1 and CDR2 (germline): SGHAT, FQNNGV. This CDR3 is CASSHRVYEKLFF. The CDR3 bases are TGTGCCAGCAGCCACAGGGTATACGAAAAACTGTTTTTT.

This clonotype is a singleton in its sample. This sequence joins TRBV28 and TRBJ1-1, with D hard to call. The germline CDR1 and CDR2 sequences are MDHEN and SYDVKM. CDR3 length: 12 amino acids. V lost 2 bases and J 11 bases, leaving 12 bases between the germline ends. The CDR3 is CASSLAFLDAFF. In DNA, the CDR3 is TGTGCCAGCAGTTTAGCTTTTCTAGACGCTTTCTTT. The whole variable domain, remainder taken from reference TRBV28 and TRBJ1-1, is DVKVTQSSRYLVKRTGEKVFLECVQDMDHENMFWYRQDPGLGLRLIYFSYDVKMKEKGDIPEGYSVSREKKERFSLILESASTNQTSMYLCASSLAFLDAFFGQGTRLTVV.

V and J are TRBV6-5 and TRBJ1-2; 7 nucleotides agree with TRBD1. The CDR3 loop spans 17 amino acids. CDR1 MNHEY and CDR2 SVGAGI come from the germline V gene. J was trimmed by 7 bases and V by 3 bases; bases with no gene match: 17. The CDR3 loop reads CASSYSPTTGRKFGYTF. CDR3 DNA sequence: TGTGCCAGCAGTTATTCGCCAACGACAGGGAGGAAGTTTGGCTACACCTTC.

The chain uses TRBV7-9 and TRBJ1-1; D gene ambiguous. The CDR3 is 12 amino acids. From germline, CDR1 is SEHNR and CDR2 FQNEAQ (reference sequence). Trimming pared 5 bases from V and 6 bases from J, leaving 10 bases between. The CDR3 DNA follows: TGTGCCAGCAGCCGACACGATCCTGAAGCTTTCTTT. Its translation is CASSRHDPEAFF.

The chain has TRBV11-2 and TRBJ2-1; D is unclear. The germline V gene has CDR1 SGHAT and CDR2 FQNNGV. The CDR3 covers 18 residues. The germline V and J ends were trimmed by 5 bases and 0 bases, with 20 bases remaining between them. The DNA of the CDR3 is TGTGCCAGCAGCCCTACCCCGCGGTTCAACAGCTCCTACAATGAGCAGTTCTTC. Its translation: CASSPTPRFNSSYNEQFF.

This clonotype was found once. The chain is built from TRBV15 and TRBJ1-5; unclear D gene. This CDR3 is built from 16 residues. Per germline, CDR1 LNHNV and CDR2 YYDKDF (reference sequence). Trimming pared 3 bases from V and 7 bases from J, leaving 19 bases between. DNA of the CDR3: TGTGCCACCAGCAGCACTCCGGGGAACAAACGACAGCCCCAGCATTTT. This encodes CATSSTPGNKRQPQHF.

The chain couples TRBV29-1 to TRBJ1-2, with D possibly TRBD1 on 5 matching bases. Trimming took 0 bases from V and 6 from J, leaving 11 bases between them. Germline V gene sequence: CDR1 SQVTM, CDR2 ANQGSEA. There are 13 residues in the CDR3. CDR3 amino acids: CSVEEGDPHGYTF. The DNA for the CDR3 is TGCAGCGTTGAAGAAGGGGATCCGCATGGCTACACCTTC.

Here the CDR3 reads CSASSSGRAFYNEQFF. Here the CDR3 DNA reads TGCAGTGCTAGCTCTAGCGGGAGGGCCTTCTACAATGAGCAGTTCTTC. V usage is TRBV20-1 and J usage is TRBJ2-1; 12 bases fit TRBD2. Germline V lookup: CDR1 DFQATT, CDR2 SNEGSKA (reference sequence). The junction had 6 bases not matched to a gene; V was cut back by 3 bases and J by 3 bases. This CDR3 spans 16 amino acids.

In DNA form, the CDR3 reads TGCAGTGCTAGCCCGGGACCCGCGGAGTTGTATGGCTACACCTTC. It encodes CSASPGPAELYGYTF. The chain employs TRBV20-1 and TRBJ1-2; the D gene is possibly TRBD1 (5 bases). Germline CDR1 reads DFQATT; CDR2 reads SNEGSKA (reference sequence). V dropped 3 bases and J dropped 5 bases, with 19 bases sitting between them. CDR3 size: 15 residues.

The chain employs TRBV7-9 and TRBJ1-5, with D maybe TRBD1 (5 bases). Germline V gene lookup returns CDR1 SEHNR and CDR2 FQNEAQ (reference sequence). With 6 bases removed from V and 3 bases from J, the gap between germline ends came to 15 bases. CDR3 length equals 15 residues. In DNA form, the CDR3 reads TGTGCCAGCAGTCTCAACGACAGTCCCAATCAGCCCCAGCATTTT. Protein sequence: CASSLNDSPNQPQHF. The whole variable domain, filled in from reference TRBV7-9 and TRBJ1-5, reads DTGVSQNPRHKITKRGQNVTFRCDPISEHNRLYWYRQTLGQGPEFLTYFQNEAQLEKSRLLSDRFSAERPKGSFSTLEIQRTEQGDSAMYLCASSLNDSPNQPQHFGDGTRLSIL.

The rearrangement joins TRBV10-3 to TRBJ2-7; 8 bases match TRBD1. Losses at the gene ends were 3 bases for V and 6 bases for J; bases not matched to a gene: 10. The CDR3 contains 15 residues. Germline CDR1 and CDR2: ENHRY and SYGVKD. The CDR3: CAISEGDRLSGEQYF. The CDR3 bases are TGTGCCATCAGTGAAGGGGACAGGTTATCCGGCGAGCAGTACTTC.

The chain links TRBV7-9 to TRBJ2-7; 8 nucleotides line up with TRBD1. This CDR3 contains 16 residues. Trimming cost V 0 bases and J 0 bases; bases outside gene matches: 4. Germline CDR1 is SEHNR and CDR2 is FQNEAQ (reference sequence). CDR3 sequence (DNA): TGTGCCAGCAGCTTAGCGAGGGGGACAGGCTCCTACGAGCAGTACTTC. Its protein product is CASSLARGTGSYEQYF.

The CDR3 nucleotides read TGTGCCAGCAGCTTAAAGGGGCCGCCTTACAATGAGCAGTTCTTC. Protein product: CASSLKGPPYNEQFF. The rearrangement uses TRBV7-6 and TRBJ2-1; D might be TRBD1 (5 bases). V lost 2 bases to trimming and J lost 4 bases, with 12 bases between them. Germline-derived CDR1 and CDR2 are SGHVS and FNYEAQ. This CDR3 is built from 15 residues.

The CDR3 here is CASSPVGEQPQHF. CDR3 bases: TGTGCCAGCAGCCCGGTAGGAGAGCAGCCCCAGCATTTT. This chain connects TRBV5-6 to TRBJ1-5; D ambiguous. The CDR3 consists of 13 residues. Trimming took off 4 bases at V and 7 bases at J, with 12 bases between the two ends. CDR1 and CDR2 from the germline V gene are SGHDT and YYEEEE.